This T cell receptor (beta chain) was profiled in a study of T cells in Graves' hyperthyroidism and ophthalmopathy. Study findings and constraints: Blood also contained most expanded thyroid clonotypes above 0.001.

The CDR3 loop spans 14 amino acids. Per germline, CDR1 SQVTM and CDR2 ANQGSEA. The source material, RNA transcripts, was used to amplify TCR beta CDR3 regions. During a first-round RT-PCR of the TCR CDR3, the HTBI primer set was used. TCRdb itself ran the multiplex PCR reads through MiXCR, one entry per CDR3 protein. The repertoire holds about 610,000 distinct CDR3 sequences, about half seen once, with around 8% in the top ten. Points on this clonotype: No antigen is known for it. Compared with germline, one end of the junction differs, possibly owing to a read error.

Sequencing was carried out using peripheral blood or thyroid tissue (not recorded which). The receptor's source is a woman under 30 with Graves' hyperthyroidism. The V and J genes are TRBV29-1 and TRBJ1-1, with 7 bases lining up with TRBD1. In DNA, the CDR3 is TGCAGCGTTGAGTCCGGGACAGTTAGCACTGAAGCCTTCTTT. Protein sequence: CSVESGTVSTEAFF.